Following are 10 T cell receptor beta chains from one sample sequenced in a study of early T cells in non-severe SARS-CoV-2 infection. TCRdb reprocessed the 5' RACE reads with MiXCR, giving one entry per CDR3 protein. The repertoire holds some 96,000 distinct CDR3 sequences, around 10% seen once, with around 4.8% in the top ten. The source material was whole blood, sampled at baseline. These receptors were taken from an adult who was a healthcare worker with PCR-confirmed SARS-CoV-2 infection or an uninfected control (not recorded which).

Only a few counts were recorded for this clonotype. This chain links TRBV5-6 with TRBJ1-1, with D tentatively TRBD1 (5 bases). V shed 0 bases and J shed 1 base, with 10 bases lying between them. Germline CDR1 is SGHDT and CDR2 is YYEEEE. The length of the CDR3 is 15 residues. CDR3 region: CASSLVGTGNTEAFF. CDR3 sequence (DNA): TGTGCCAGCAGCTTGGTAGGGACGGGGAACACTGAAGCTTTCTTT.

A few counts support this clonotype. The V and J genes are TRBV7-2 and TRBJ2-7; possible D gene TRBD1, 7 bases. With 6 bases removed from V and 0 bases from J, the gap between germline ends came to 15 bases. The CDR3 has 15 residues. Germline loops: CDR1 SGHTA, CDR2 FQGNSA. CDR3 protein: CASRTRQGYSYEQYF. The CDR3 nucleotides read TGTGCCAGCAGGACTAGACAGGGTTACTCCTACGAGCAGTACTTC.

This rearrangement joins TRBV6-4 to TRBJ2-2, with no clear D. The CDR3 consists of 13 residues. With 5 bases removed from V and 5 bases from J, the gap between germline ends came to 9 bases. Germline assignment: CDR1 MRHNA and CDR2 SNTAGT. The CDR3 spells CASSMDGTGELFF. Here the CDR3 DNA reads TGTGCCAGCAGTATGGACGGGACCGGGGAGCTGTTTTTT.

The rearrangement links TRBV6-5 to TRBJ2-7; 9 positions match TRBD2. V was clipped by 5 bases and J by 0 bases; unmatched bases: 5. The CDR3 covers 15 residues. The germline V gene encodes CDR1 MNHEY and CDR2 SVGAGI. The CDR3 DNA reads TGTGCCAGCAGTCAATATAGCGGGAGCTCCTACGAGCAGTACTTC. It translates to CASSQYSGSSYEQYF.

The table lists this clonotype with many counts. This chain joins TRBV20-1 and TRBJ2-3, with no clear D. Trimming shortened V by 3 bases and J by 0 bases, and 10 bases separated the two germline ends. Germline assignment: CDR1 DFQATT and CDR2 SNEGSKA (reference sequence). This CDR3 has 14 residues. The CDR3 nucleotides are TGCAGTGCTAGGGGCCTCCCTAGCACAGATACGCAGTATTTT. This translates into CSARGLPSTDTQYF.

This clonotype came up many times. The V and J genes are TRBV30 and TRBJ2-3; D not resolved. This CDR3 is 11 amino acids long. Germline assignment: CDR1 GTSNPN and CDR2 SVGIG (reference sequence). Between the trimmed V and J ends, which lost 2 bases and 5 bases, there was a span of 5 bases. CDR3: CAWSTQDTQYF. The CDR3 coding sequence is TGTGCCTGGAGTACCCAAGATACGCAGTATTTT. Full variable domain (rest looked up from reference TRBV30 and TRBJ2-3): SQTIHQWPATLVQPVGSPLSLECTVEGTSNPNLYWYRQAAGRGLQLLFYSVGIGQISSEVPQNLSASRPQDRQFILSSKKLLLSDSGFYLCAWSTQDTQYFGPGTRLTVL.

This clonotype showed up many times. The CDR3: CSAPELASYNEQFF. The CDR3 bases are TGCAGTGCTCCCGAACTAGCCTCCTACAATGAGCAGTTCTTC. The rearrangement joins TRBV20-1 to TRBJ2-1, with a weak D call TRBD2 (6 bases). CDR3 length: 14 amino acids. Germline V CDR1 and CDR2: DFQATT, SNEGSKA (reference sequence). Trimming cost V 5 bases and J 0 bases, with 11 bases left between them.

This clonotype was seen more than once but under ten times. The rearrangement uses TRBV6-2 or TRBV6-3 and TRBJ2-1; 9 nucleotides line up with TRBD2. This CDR3 contains 16 residues. With V trimmed by 2 bases and J by 3 bases, 5 bases remained unmatched. Looked up from germline, CDR1 is MNHEY and CDR2 is SVGEGT. CDR3 nucleotide sequence: TGTGCCAGCAGTTACGAACTAGCGGGTTTCTACAATGAGCAGTTCTTC. Amino acids: CASSYELAGFYNEQFF.

The chain recombines TRBV6-5 with TRBJ2-7, with D possibly matching TRBD1 (5 bases). CDR1 and CDR2 (germline): MNHEY, SVGAGI. This CDR3 contains 14 residues. V was trimmed by 6 bases and J by 4 bases, leaving 16 bases between them. CDR3 DNA: TGTGCCAGCAGACGTCCGACAGTTCCTTACGAGCAGTACTTC. It specifies CASRRPTVPYEQYF.

This clonotype appeared many times. The chain links TRBV14 to TRBJ2-1; 12 positions match TRBD2. This CDR3 comprises 16 residues. CDR1 is SGHDN and CDR2 is FVKESK in the germline V gene. J gave up 3 bases and V 6 bases, and 6 bases lay outside the gene matches. This CDR3 reads CASSLAGGPYYNEQFF. The CDR3 bases are TGTGCCAGCAGTCTAGCGGGAGGGCCTTACTACAATGAGCAGTTCTTC.